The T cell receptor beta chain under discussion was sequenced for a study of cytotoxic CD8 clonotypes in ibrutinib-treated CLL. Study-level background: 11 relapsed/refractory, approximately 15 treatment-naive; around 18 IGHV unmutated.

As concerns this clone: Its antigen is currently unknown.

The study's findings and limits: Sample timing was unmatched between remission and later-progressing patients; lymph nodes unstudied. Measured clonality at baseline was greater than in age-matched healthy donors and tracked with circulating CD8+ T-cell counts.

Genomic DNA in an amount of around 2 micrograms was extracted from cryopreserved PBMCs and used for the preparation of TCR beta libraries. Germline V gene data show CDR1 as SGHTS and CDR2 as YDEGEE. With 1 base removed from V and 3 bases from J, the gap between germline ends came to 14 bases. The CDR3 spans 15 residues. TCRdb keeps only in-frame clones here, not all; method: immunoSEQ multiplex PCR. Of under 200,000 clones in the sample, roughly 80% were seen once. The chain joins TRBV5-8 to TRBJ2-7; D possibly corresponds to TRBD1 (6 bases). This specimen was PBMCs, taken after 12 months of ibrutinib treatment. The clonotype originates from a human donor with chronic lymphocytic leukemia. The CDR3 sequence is CASSLSSQGSYEQYF. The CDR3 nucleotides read TGTGCCAGCAGCTTGAGTTCTCAGGGGAGCTACGAGCAGTACTTC.